Below, 17 T cell receptor beta chains from the same sample are listed, as sequenced in a study of shared clonotypes between healthy human individuals. Method: immunoSEQ multiplex PCR; TCRdb's copy keeps in-frame clones and lacks some. The sample lists about 820,000 clones; 92% were seen once. Only CD45RO-negative cells positively selected for CCR7 counted as naive CD8 cells, so terminally differentiated effector memory CD45RA+ cells were excluded. Sequenced input: naive CD8+ T cells sorted from blood. The receptors were sampled from a man in his thirties or forties in good health.

The chain combines TRBV10-3 with TRBJ2-7; 7 bases are shared with TRBD1. Germline trimming cut 0 bases from V and 4 bases from J; bases unmatched to any gene: 3. The CDR3 length is 14 residues. Germline assignment: CDR1 ENHRY and CDR2 SYGVKD. CDR3 residues: CAISESRGPYEQYF. CDR3 DNA sequence: TGTGCCATCAGTGAGTCTAGGGGGCCTTACGAGCAGTACTTC.

The chain employs TRBV27 and TRBJ2-3; D unresolved. Trimming stripped 4 bases from V and 2 bases from J, with 7 bases between. CDR3 length: 13 amino acids. Germline V lookup: CDR1 MNHEY, CDR2 SMNVEV (reference sequence). The CDR3 is CASSSPYTDTQYF. CDR3 DNA: TGTGCCAGCAGTTCCCCCTACACAGATACGCAGTATTTT.

The chain is built from TRBV18 and TRBJ2-7, with 7 bases lining up with TRBD1. This CDR3 has 18 residues. V was pared by 4 bases and J by 3 bases, with 18 bases of the junction left unmatched. CDR1 and CDR2 from the germline V gene are KGHSH and LQKENI. The CDR3 here is CASSRQGTGPFGLYEQYF. The DNA for the CDR3 is TGTGCCAGCTCACGACAGGGTACGGGACCGTTCGGGCTCTACGAGCAGTACTTC.

J is TRBJ2-1 and V is TRBV9; maybe TRBD2 (6 bases). V was shortened by 1 base and J by 4 bases, with 15 bases between the two germline ends. CDR1 is SGDLS and CDR2 is YYNGEE in the germline V gene. The CDR3 has 16 amino acids. The CDR3 DNA is TGTGCCAGCAGCGTAACTGGCGGGATGGGGTACAATGAGCAGTTCTTC. Amino acids: CASSVTGGMGYNEQFF.

The rearrangement joins TRBV23-1 to TRBJ1-5; D remains unclear. TRBV23-1 is classed as an ORF, of uncertain function. Trimming cost V 4 bases and J 0 bases, with 7 bases left between them. The CDR3 covers 14 residues. The CDR3 DNA follows: TGCGCCAGCAGTCGTACTTATAGCAATCAGCCCCAGCATTTT. Its protein product is CASSRTYSNQPQHF.

With regard to this clone: Other DNA sequences in the same sample also yield this CDR3. The chain combines TRBV27 with TRBJ2-1; no clear D. V shed 0 bases and J shed 0 bases, with 6 bases lying between them. The germline V gene has CDR1 MNHEY and CDR2 SMNVEV (reference sequence). CDR3 length equals 15 residues. CDR3 DNA: TGTGCCAGCAGTTTATCCCGCGGCTCCTACAATGAGCAGTTCTTC. It is translated as CASSLSRGSYNEQFF.

This clone was detected once. V is TRBV5-6 and J is TRBJ2-1, with unresolved D. Germline-derived CDR1 and CDR2 are SGHDT and YYEEEE. V was trimmed by 2 bases and J by 6 bases, leaving 6 bases between them. The CDR3 is 12 amino acids. The CDR3 nucleotides are TGTGCCAGCAGCTTAGAAGTCAATGAGCAGTTCTTC. This sequence encodes CASSLEVNEQFF. Full variable domain (missing parts from reference TRBV5-6 and TRBJ2-1): DAGVTQSPTHLIKTRGQQVTLRCSPKSGHDTVSWYQQALGQGPQFIFQYYEEEERQRGNFPDRFSGHQFPNYSSELNVNALLLGDSALYLCASSLEVNEQFFGPGTRLTVL.

This clone was observed a single time. The rearrangement uses TRBV7-8 and TRBJ2-5; no clear D. V lost 4 bases, J lost 2 bases, and 14 bases lay in between. The length of the CDR3 is 15 residues. The germline gives CDR1 SGHVS, CDR2 FQNEAQ. Here the CDR3 reads CASSSSYGFQETQYF. For the CDR3, the DNA is TGTGCCAGCAGCTCCTCCTACGGATTTCAAGAGACCCAGTACTTC.

In this sample, this clone turned up once. The V and J genes are TRBV2 and TRBJ2-2, with 10 bases aligning to TRBD1. This CDR3 spans 19 amino acids. V was pared by 2 bases and J by 1 base, with 10 bases of the junction left unmatched. CDR1 is SNHLY, CDR2 FYNNEI, per germline. The DNA for the CDR3 is TGTGCCAGCAGTGAAACAGGACAGGGGGAAGTCGTGAACACCGGGGAGCTGTTTTTT. Protein sequence: CASSETGQGEVVNTGELFF.

The rearrangement links TRBV7-6 to TRBJ2-7; D is undetermined. The CDR3 consists of 14 residues. The V end lost 5 bases, the J end lost 2 bases, and 13 bases lay between the germline ends. Germline loops: CDR1 SGHVS, CDR2 FNYEAQ. For the CDR3, the DNA is TGTGCCAGCAGCCAATCTGGACCGACCTACGAGCAGTACTTC. It encodes CASSQSGPTYEQYF.

For the CDR3, the DNA is TGTGCCAGCAGCTTAGATTGGGCTTCGGGGACCCTCTACGAGCAGTACTTC. This sequence encodes CASSLDWASGTLYEQYF. The V call is TRBV11-2, the J call TRBJ2-7; TRBD1 or TRBD2 may be the D gene (5 bases each). Trimming took 0 bases from V and 3 from J, leaving 18 bases between them. Germline V gene sequence: CDR1 SGHAT, CDR2 FQNNGV. This CDR3 region has 17 residues.

This chain uses TRBV6-1 with TRBJ2-7; 11 bases fit TRBD2. The CDR3 is 14 residues long. Per germline, CDR1 MNHNS and CDR2 SASEGT. The J segment lost 6 bases and the V segment lost 3 bases, leaving 4 bases of the junction unmatched. The CDR3 protein is CASSDPGTSGEQYF. In DNA, the CDR3 is TGTGCCAGCAGTGACCCCGGGACTAGCGGCGAGCAGTACTTC.

The rearrangement joins TRBV2 to TRBJ2-7, with TRBD1 matching 7 bases. The CDR3 is 16 amino acids. Trimming took 0 bases from V and 0 from J; bases not matched to a gene: 5. Germline loops: CDR1 SNHLY, CDR2 FYNNEI. CDR3 coding DNA: TGTGCCAGCAGTGAAGCGCTTGGGGACAGCTCCTACGAGCAGTACTTC. Protein: CASSEALGDSSYEQYF.

This chain uses TRBV10-3 with TRBJ2-7; 9 nucleotides line up with TRBD1. There are 14 residues in the CDR3. V dropped 3 bases and J dropped 4; count of bases not matched to a gene: 4. CDR1 and CDR2 (germline): ENHRY, SYGVKD. DNA for the CDR3: TGTGCCATCAGTGATTCCGGGACAGGGTACGAGCAGTACTTC. This encodes CAISDSGTGYEQYF.

The chain couples TRBV14 to TRBJ2-7; D remains unclear. V was trimmed by 4 bases and J by 0 bases, leaving 13 bases between them. This CDR3 region has 15 residues. Looked up from germline, CDR1 is SGHDN and CDR2 is FVKESK. CDR3 region: CASSPWQVSSYEQYF. The CDR3 DNA is TGTGCCAGCAGCCCCTGGCAGGTGAGCTCCTACGAGCAGTACTTC. Combining the CDR3 with reference TRBV14 and TRBJ2-7 gives the whole variable domain EAGVTQFPSHSVIEKGQTVTLRCDPISGHDNLYWYRRVMGKEIKFLLHFVKESKQDESGMPNNRFLAERTGGTYSTLKVQPAELEDSGVYFCASSPWQVSSYEQYFGPGTRLTVT.

This rearrangement joins TRBV27 to TRBJ2-7; TRBD2 matches 7 bases. The junction had 13 bases not matched to a gene; V was cut back by 6 bases and J by 2 bases. The germline V gene has CDR1 MNHEY and CDR2 SMNVEV (reference sequence). There are 16 residues in the CDR3. CDR3 loop: CASSPGEASGAYEQYF. CDR3 in DNA: TGTGCCAGCAGCCCTGGAGAGGCTAGCGGAGCCTACGAGCAGTACTTC.

V is TRBV7-9 and J is TRBJ1-1; D is uncertain. The germline V gene has CDR1 SEHNR and CDR2 FQNEAQ (reference sequence). The CDR3 loop spans 13 amino acids. Trimming shortened V by 3 bases and J by 11 bases, and 16 bases separated the two germline ends. CDR3 amino acids: CASSLLDGLEAFF. CDR3 sequence (DNA): TGTGCCAGCAGCTTGTTAGACGGGTTGGAGGCTTTCTTT.